The rows below give T cell receptor beta chains drawn from one sample of a study of blood T cell repertoires in COVID-19. Profiled with immunoSEQ multiplex PCR; TCRdb holds only in-frame clones, not every one. This repertoire shows more than 300,000 clones, around 89% found once; its top ten account for approximately 1.8%. Sequenced: peripheral blood. Receptors originate from a woman in her twenties or thirties with COVID-19, enrolled during active disease. The CDR3 runs from the conserved cysteine through the conserved F or W. D genes are given only for firm matches. Part of the rows lack a size; the others show once, few, many or a class for expanded clones.

15	TRBV9	TRBD2	.	TRBJ2-5	CASSPGQRGDETQYF	TGTGCCAGCAGCCCCGGCCAGCGGGGGGATGAGACCCAGTACTTC
13	TRBV5-6	TRBD1	.	TRBJ2-1	CASSFGQGNEQFF	TGTGCCAGCAGCTTCGGACAGGGCAATGAGCAGTTCTTC
16	TRBV6-5	TRBD2	.	TRBJ2-7	CASSLGLAGNTYEQYF	TGTGCCAGCAGTTTGGGACTAGCGGGGAATACCTACGAGCAGTACTTC
14	TRBV7-6	.	large	TRBJ1-2	CASSPGGVSYGYTF	TGTGCCAGCAGCCCGGGGGGGGTGAGCTATGGCTACACCTTC
11	TRBV29-1	TRBD1	.	TRBJ1-2	CSARTGKGYTF	TGCAGCGCTAGGACAGGGAAGGGCTACACCTTC
11	TRBV24-1	.	once	TRBJ2-2	CATSSAGELFF	TGTGCCACCAGTTCGGCCGGGGAGCTGTTTTTT
14	TRBV5-4	.	.	TRBJ2-5	CASSLRTDQETQYF	TGTGCCAGCAGCTTGAGGACAGACCAAGAGACCCAGTACTTC
14	TRBV5-1	TRBD1	.	TRBJ1-2	CASSLGQGYGGYTF	TGCGCCAGCAGCTTGGGACAGGGGTATGGAGGCTACACCTTC
16	TRBV4-1	TRBD1	.	TRBJ2-1	CASSQVAQGGYNEQFF	TGCGCCAGCAGCCAAGTGGCACAGGGGGGATACAATGAGCAGTTCTTC
15	TRBV15	TRBD1	.	TRBJ2-5	CATSIARGLRETQYF	TGTGCCACCAGCATCGCCAGGGGGCTAAGGGAGACCCAGTACTTC
14	TRBV29-1	TRBD1	few	TRBJ1-1	CSVESWRQGPVAFF	TGCAGCGTTGAAAGTTGGCGACAGGGCCCAGTAGCTTTCTTT
13	TRBV10-1	.	.	TRBJ2-3	CASSASSTDTQYF	TGCGCCAGCAGTGCTAGCAGCACAGATACGCAGTATTTT
12	TRBV19	.	.	TRBJ2-1	CASRGDVNEQFF	TGTGCCAGTAGGGGCGACGTCAATGAGCAGTTCTTC
15	TRBV2	TRBD1	.	TRBJ2-5	CASSPPPGQKETQYF	TGTGCCAGCAGCCCTCCTCCGGGACAGAAAGAGACCCAGTACTTC
15	TRBV6-5	.	.	TRBJ2-7	CASSDPQGFAYEQYF	TGTGCCAGCAGCGACCCCCAGGGGTTCGCCTACGAGCAGTACTTC
15	TRBV9	.	.	TRBJ1-4	CASSVEGDTNEKLFF	TGTGCCAGCAGCGTAGAGGGGGATACTAATGAAAAACTGTTTTTT
12	TRBV30	TRBD1	.	TRBJ2-1	CAWSVLGDRQFF	TGTGCCTGGAGTGTACTCGGGGACAGGCAGTTCTTC
15	TRBV19	TRBD1	.	TRBJ1-6	CASSIGDRANSPLHF	TGTGCCAGTAGTATTGGAGACAGGGCGAATTCACCCCTCCACTTT
14	TRBV5-4	.	.	TRBJ1-4	CASSLGGQNEKLFF	TGTGCCAGCAGCTTGGGGGGGCAGAATGAAAAACTGTTTTTT
16	TRBV5-6	.	.	TRBJ2-7	CASSLDPGTMAYEQYF	TGTGCCAGCAGCTTGGACCCCGGGACAATGGCCTACGAGCAGTACTTC
12	TRBV28	.	.	TRBJ2-1	CASSPPNNEQFF	TGTGCCAGCAGCCCGCCTAACAATGAGCAGTTCTTC
14	TRBV15	TRBD1	.	TRBJ1-4	CATSTGQLNEKLFF	TGTGCCACCAGCACGGGACAGCTTAATGAAAAACTGTTTTTT
15	TRBV6-5	.	.	TRBJ2-1	CASTLMAGKQDEQFF	TGTGCCAGCACCTTAATGGCGGGGAAGCAGGATGAGCAGTTCTTC
14	TRBV19	TRBD2	.	TRBJ2-1	CASKSQRGGSEQFF	TGTGCCAGTAAGTCGCAGCGGGGGGGGAGTGAGCAGTTCTTC
13	TRBV4-1	.	once	TRBJ1-2	CASSQGGNYGYTF	TGCGCCAGCAGCCAAGGAGGTAACTATGGCTACACCTTC
14	TRBV28	TRBD1	.	TRBJ2-3	CASSLEGGPDTQYF	TGTGCCAGCAGTTTAGAAGGGGGCCCCGATACGCAGTATTTT
13	TRBV19	.	few	TRBJ1-1	CASSIDGDTEAFF	TGTGCCAGTAGTATAGACGGGGACACTGAAGCTTTCTTT
13	TRBV11-3	.	.	TRBJ1-1	CASSLVAYTEAFF	TGTGCCAGCAGCTTAGTGGCCTACACTGAAGCTTTCTTT
13	TRBV6-1	.	.	TRBJ1-5	CASNYRRDQPQHF	TGTGCCAGCAATTACAGGAGGGATCAGCCCCAGCATTTT
19	TRBV12-5	.	.	TRBJ2-2	CASGLVLNLGGANTGELFF	TGTGCTAGTGGTTTGGTCCTCAATTTAGGGGGAGCGAACACCGGGGAGCTGTTTTTT
15	TRBV4-1	TRBD1	.	TRBJ1-5	CASSQGPGGDQPQHF	TGCGCCAGCAGCCAAGGCCCAGGGGGCGATCAGCCCCAGCATTTT
15	TRBV27	.	.	TRBJ2-1	CASNPGGPSYNEQFF	TGTGCCAGCAACCCAGGGGGGCCCTCCTACAATGAGCAGTTCTTC
13	TRBV27	.	.	TRBJ2-6	CASSLSGANVLTF	TGTGCCAGCAGTCTGTCCGGGGCCAACGTCCTGACTTTC
13	TRBV6-2/TRBV6-3	.	.	TRBJ1-5	CASSYPRTQPQHF	TGTGCCAGCAGTTACCCAAGAACACAGCCCCAGCATTTT
15	TRBV27	TRBD1	.	TRBJ1-1	CASSHLTGGGTEAFF	TGTGCCAGCAGTCACCTGACAGGGGGCGGAACTGAAGCTTTCTTT
13	TRBV19	.	.	TRBJ1-1	CASTREGYTEAFF	TGTGCCAGTACCAGGGAGGGTTACACTGAAGCTTTCTTT
15	TRBV7-8	.	.	TRBJ1-6	CASSQGAAPNSPLHF	TGTGCCAGCAGCCAAGGGGCCGCCCCTAATTCACCCCTCCACTTT
17	TRBV4-3	TRBD1	.	TRBJ1-2	CASSPDRGLLAHYGYTF	TGCGCCAGCAGCCCAGACAGGGGGTTATTGGCCCACTATGGCTACACCTTC
13	TRBV7-3	.	.	TRBJ2-5	CASSSGDQETQYF	TGTGCCAGCAGCTCCGGGGACCAAGAGACCCAGTACTTC
12	TRBV12-3/TRBV12-4	.	.	TRBJ1-1	CASSFSRTEAFF	TGTGCCAGCAGTTTCAGCAGGACTGAAGCTTTCTTT
14	TRBV7-2	TRBD1	.	TRBJ1-2	CASSFGQGALGYTF	TGTGCCAGCAGCTTTGGACAGGGGGCGCTGGGCTACACCTTC
14	TRBV6-1	TRBD1	.	TRBJ1-2	CASSEDRGGYGYTF	TGTGCCAGCAGTGAAGACAGGGGAGGCTATGGCTACACCTTC
11	TRBV20-1	.	.	TRBJ2-3	CSASRRDTQYF	TGCAGTGCTAGTCGGAGGGATACGCAGTATTTT
14	TRBV30	TRBD2	.	TRBJ2-7	CAWSVSGGAYEQYF	TGTGCCTGGAGTGTCAGCGGGGGGGCCTACGAGCAGTACTTC